This TCR beta chain is drawn from a study of CD8+CD57+ T cells in acquired aplastic anemia. Across the whole study: Sorted cells (CD4+ and CD8+) yielded DNA amounts that averaged 3.2 ug.

TCR beta VDJ combinations and CDR3 sequences were profiled from genomic DNA. TCRdb re-called the reads through MiXCR, storing one row per CDR3 protein. The sample includes around 230,000 distinct CDR3 sequences, over 60% of them seen just once. There are many counts of this clonotype. The germline gives CDR1 SNHLY, CDR2 FYNNEI. The germline V and J ends were trimmed by 0 bases and 7 bases, with 13 bases remaining between them. The CDR3 is made up of 15 amino acids. This receptor was identified in a human donor in good health. The chain carries TRBV2 and TRBJ1-5; no definite D call. The sequenced material came from sorted CD4+, CD8+, or CD8+CD57+ T cells (not recorded which) from PBMCs. CDR3 amino acids: CASSEASADRQPQHF. CDR3 in DNA: TGTGCCAGCAGTGAAGCGTCGGCAGATCGGCAGCCCCAGCATTTT.